This T cell receptor (beta chain) is from a study of T-cell memory formation after mild COVID-19. As for the study in general: The two donors had largely donor-specific TCR clusters.

Constant-segment primers and 5'RACE yielded cDNA libraries for TCR alpha and TCR beta, each carrying sample barcodes and UMIs. MiXCR, run by TCRdb on the 5' RACE reads, gives a single entry per CDR3 protein. The sample lists approximately 480,000 distinct CDR3 sequences, roughly 18% occurring once. The CDR3 sequence is 16 residues long. In germline, CDR1 is SGHRS, CDR2 YFSETQ. Trimming cost V 1 base and J 4 bases; bases outside gene matches: 8. J is TRBJ2-1 and V is TRBV5-1, with 7 bases aligning to TRBD1. This TCR was recovered from an adult woman who had mild COVID-19 (a few samples of this study predate the infection). Cell type and time point are not known. The source material was PBMCs or a T cell subset sorted from them (not recorded which). The CDR3 spells CASSLTAGTVYNEQFF. Here the CDR3 DNA reads TGCGCCAGCAGCTTGACTGCCGGGACAGTTTACAATGAGCAGTTCTTC.